This record covers a single T cell receptor (beta chain). Its specific antigen is unknown. No qualities accompany the bases; no much larger clone lies one base away. The library was built by means of PCR. The sample was run on an Illumina HiSeq 2500. TCR libraries were prepared with molecular barcoding, using unique molecular identifiers to normalize TCRbeta repertoire quantification. The public reads were quality trimmed at Q25 with fastp and then assembled into clones with MiXCR by TCRdb, keeping productive beta chains. Rows are unified per CDR3 protein, each entry keeping the most common DNA and genes. For this sample the table gives 500,000 to 600,000 distinct CDR3 sequences, of which about 30% were detected only once. The ten top clones hold 2% to 2.5% of the sample. This sample was included in a study of T-cell reconstitution after alpha-beta-depleted transplantation in children (dated by TCRdb to the mid-2010s). At the level of the whole study: Using TCR repertoire profiling, the study followed T-cell immune reconstitution in a quantitative way in children after TCRalphabeta/CD19-depleted allogeneic hematopoietic cell transplantation.

V loses 5 bases at its end and J loses 2 bases; junction bases beyond the gene matches: 8. According to the germline V gene (reference sequence), CDR1 reads MNHEY and CDR2 reads SMNVEV. The CDR3 measures 15 amino acids from cysteine to phenylalanine. The retained sequence is limited to the CDR3, 45 bases, with the frame set at the first base. Sequenced here: PBMCs from the stem cell graft donor, sampled from the stem cell graft. The TCR comes from a human donor who donated a stem cell graft to a child with aplastic anemia. The chain is made from TRBV27 and TRBJ1-1; the central 7 bases match TRBD1. Read as DNA, the sequence is TGTGCCAGCAGTCAAGATTCAGGGGGTAACACTGAAGCTTTCTTT. Translation gives CASSQDSGGNTEAFF.